This is a list of T cell receptor beta chains from one sample in a study of T cell repertoires in cytomegalovirus infection. TCRdb re-derived calls from the reads in MiXCR, one entry per CDR3 protein. The sample holds 510,000 or so distinct CDR3 sequences, roughly 29% seen once. The sample consisted of PBMCs. Receptors originate from a human donor in good health (CMV status not recorded). Some clones in this sample may be carry-over from other donors' samples. The CDR3 runs from the conserved cysteine through the conserved F or W. D genes are given only for firm matches. Only part of the rows carry a size: once, few, many, or a class if the clone is expanded.

15,TRBJ1-1,many,TRBV12-3/TRBV12-4,TRBD1,CASSSRTGQNTEAFF,TGTGCCAGCAGTTCCCGGACAGGCCAGAACACTGAAGCTTTCTTT
12,TRBJ2-7,few,TRBV12-3/TRBV12-4,.,CASSLRSRVQYF,TGTGCCAGCAGTTTAAGGAGCCGAGTGCAGTACTTC
14,TRBJ2-3,.,TRBV12-3/TRBV12-4,.,CASTRGAETDTQYF,TGTGCCAGCACCCGGGGGGCGGAGACAGATACGCAGTATTTT
15,TRBJ2-1,.,TRBV5-1,TRBD2,CASSFGAGRLNEQFF,TGCGCCAGCAGCTTCGGAGCGGGAAGGTTGAATGAGCAGTTCTTC
17,TRBJ2-1,few,TRBV5-1,TRBD2,CASSSRLGGGGSNEQFF,TGCGCCAGCAGCTCCAGACTAGGTGGGGGGGGAAGCAATGAGCAGTTCTTC
14,TRBJ1-1,.,TRBV7-9,.,CASNLQGPNTEAFF,TGTGCCAGCAACCTACAGGGCCCGAACACTGAAGCTTTCTTT
13,TRBJ1-5,.,TRBV20-1,.,CSARNTDNQPQHF,TGCAGTGCTAGGAACACAGATAATCAGCCCCAGCATTTT
13,TRBJ2-1,many,TRBV7-2,TRBD1,CASRPRQGNEQFF,TGTGCCAGCAGGCCTAGACAGGGGAATGAGCAGTTCTTC
14,TRBJ2-1,.,TRBV19,.,CASTLGAAYNEQFF,TGTGCCAGTACCCTGGGCGCGGCCTACAATGAGCAGTTCTTC
12,TRBJ2-1,many,TRBV7-2,.,CASSSGYNEQFF,TGTGCCAGCAGCTCGGGATACAATGAGCAGTTCTTC
14,TRBJ1-2,many,TRBV7-2,TRBD1,CASSLSDRGRGYTF,TGTGCCAGCAGCTTATCGGACAGGGGCCGTGGCTACACCTTC
14,TRBJ2-3,few,TRBV7-2,TRBD1,CASSTDRGSDTQYF,TGTGCCAGCAGCACGGACAGGGGGTCAGATACGCAGTATTTT
14,TRBJ2-1,few,TRBV11-2,TRBD2,CASSFGLAGNEQFF,TGTGCCAGCAGCTTTGGACTAGCGGGTAATGAGCAGTTCTTC
13,TRBJ1-5,.,TRBV2,.,CASRTGGWRPQHF,TGTGCCAGCAGGACGGGGGGATGGAGGCCCCAGCATTTT
17,TRBJ2-3,.,TRBV7-9,.,CASSQTGGNGPLDTQYF,TGTGCCAGCAGTCAAACAGGCGGTAACGGGCCCTTGGATACGCAGTATTTT
14,TRBJ2-7,many,TRBV7-3,TRBD2,CASSPAGGPGEQYF,TGTGCCAGCAGCCCAGCGGGAGGGCCTGGCGAGCAGTACTTC
14,TRBJ2-1,.,TRBV29-1,TRBD2,CSVDRSGTFNEQFF,TGCAGCGTTGACCGGAGCGGGACCTTCAATGAGCAGTTCTTC
12,TRBJ1-5,few,TRBV20-1,TRBD1,CSARGGDQPQHF,TGCAGTGCCAGGGGGGGTGATCAGCCCCAGCATTTT
13,TRBJ1-5,many,TRBV7-6,.,CASSLGSGQPQHF,TGTGCCAGCAGCTTAGGTTCGGGACAGCCCCAGCATTTT
16,TRBJ2-3,many,TRBV7-6,.,CASSSSGSARADTQYF,TGTGCCAGCAGCTCCTCAGGGAGCGCGAGGGCAGATACGCAGTATTTT
13,TRBJ2-3,.,TRBV6-2/TRBV6-3,.,CASTQQGSDTQYF,TGTGCCAGCACCCAACAGGGATCAGATACGCAGTATTTT
15,TRBJ2-1,few,TRBV10-3,TRBD1,CAISESMDRGHEQFF,TGTGCCATCAGTGAGTCGATGGACAGGGGTCATGAGCAGTTCTTC
13,TRBJ1-5,.,TRBV7-3,.,CASSVDSDQPQHF,TGTGCCAGCAGCGTGGACAGCGATCAGCCCCAGCATTTT
15,TRBJ1-5,few,TRBV6-2/TRBV6-3,.,CASSYSGDSSRPQHF,TGTGCCAGCAGTTACTCAGGGGATTCGTCCAGGCCCCAGCATTTT
17,TRBJ1-2,.,TRBV14,TRBD1,CASSQVGLRDRGFGYTF,TGTGCCAGCAGCCAAGTGGGACTCCGGGACAGGGGATTTGGCTACACCTTC
15,TRBJ2-6,.,TRBV28,.,CASIPQGSGANVLTF,TGTGCCAGCATTCCACAGGGTTCCGGGGCCAACGTCCTGACTTTC
12,TRBJ1-2,.,TRBV6-1,.,CASTGGDYGYTF,TGTGCCAGCACGGGGGGCGACTATGGCTACACCTTC
16,TRBJ2-1,few,TRBV6-6,.,CASSNPDGDKYNEQFF,TGTGCCAGCAGTAATCCCGACGGGGATAAATACAATGAGCAGTTCTTC
16,TRBJ2-2,few,TRBV5-6,TRBD2,CASSFRRESLPGELFF,TGTGCCAGCAGCTTTCGGCGGGAGAGTCTCCCCGGGGAGCTGTTTTTT
13,TRBJ2-1,.,TRBV27,.,CASSLLRRGEQFF,TGTGCCAGCAGTTTATTGCGCCGAGGCGAGCAGTTCTTC
15,TRBJ2-5,many,TRBV7-2,TRBD1,CASSLVTTGVETQYF,TGTGCCAGCAGCTTAGTCACGACAGGGGTGGAGACCCAGTACTTC
15,TRBJ2-3,.,TRBV5-1,.,CASSLEVLGTDTQYF,TGCGCCAGCAGCTTGGAAGTCCTGGGCACAGATACGCAGTATTTT
15,TRBJ2-5,few,TRBV6-2/TRBV6-3,TRBD1,CASSYRQGNQETQYF,TGTGCCAGCAGTTACAGACAGGGTAACCAAGAGACCCAGTACTTC
15,TRBJ2-4,few,TRBV19,.,CASSIDGGTKNIQYF,TGTGCCAGTAGTATAGATGGGGGTACCAAAAACATTCAGTACTTC
14,TRBJ2-2,few,TRBV11-2,.,CASSSSRSAGELFF,TGTGCCAGCAGCTCTAGCAGGTCCGCCGGGGAGCTGTTTTTT
13,TRBJ1-2,.,TRBV7-9,.,CASSLEPLAGYTF,TGTGCCAGCAGCTTAGAACCGCTAGCTGGCTACACCTTC
15,TRBJ2-5,many,TRBV7-2,TRBD2,CAVTTLAGDQETQYF,TGTGCTGTTACAACCCTAGCGGGAGACCAAGAGACCCAGTACTTC
11,TRBJ2-7,few,TRBV28,.,CASSFPPEQYF,TGTGCCAGCAGTTTCCCCCCCGAGCAGTACTTC
14,TRBJ1-4,.,TRBV6-2/TRBV6-3,.,CASSYNGVNEKLFF,TGTGCCAGCAGTTATAATGGAGTTAATGAAAAACTGTTTTTT
15,TRBJ2-1,few,TRBV7-3,TRBD1,CASSQIQGWGNEQFF,TGTGCCAGCAGCCAAATACAGGGGTGGGGCAATGAGCAGTTCTTC
14,TRBJ2-3,.,TRBV6-4,.,CASSILPGTDTQYF,TGTGCCAGCAGTATACTCCCTGGCACAGATACGCAGTATTTT
16,TRBJ1-2,.,TRBV29-1,.,CSVVNPRWGASYGYTF,TGCAGCGTTGTGAACCCCCGGTGGGGTGCATCTTATGGCTACACCTTC
16,TRBJ2-1,few,TRBV5-1,TRBD2,CASSDVLAGVKNEQFF,TGCGCCAGCAGCGACGTACTAGCGGGAGTTAAGAATGAGCAGTTCTTC
14,TRBJ2-7,.,TRBV6-1,.,CASSEVRGTYEQYF,TGTGCCAGCAGTGAAGTTCGGGGTACCTACGAGCAGTACTTC
15,TRBJ1-5,few,TRBV27,.,CASRGMGTSNQPQHF,TGTGCCAGCAGGGGGATGGGGACAAGCAATCAGCCCCAGCATTTT
16,TRBJ2-1,.,TRBV10-3,.,CAISEVHPRFHNEQFF,TGTGCCATCAGTGAGGTACACCCACGGTTTCACAATGAGCAGTTCTTC
15,TRBJ2-2,few,TRBV6-2/TRBV6-3,.,CASRRDNRAGGELFF,TGTGCCAGCAGAAGGGACAACAGGGCTGGCGGGGAGCTGTTTTTT
15,TRBJ2-5,many,TRBV7-9,TRBD1,CASSSPGQGQETQYF,TGTGCCAGCAGCTCCCCCGGACAGGGCCAAGAGACCCAGTACTTC